This record concerns one TCR beta chain sequence. This record comes from a study of blood T cell repertoires in COVID-19. The wider study: Sources were T cells, B-cell-depleted T cells, or PBMCs; the material itself was cDNA or gDNA.

The V and J ends lost 2 bases and 2 bases, in that order; junction bases with no gene match: 5. The CDR3 is 15 amino acids. CDR1 SGHTA and CDR2 FQGNSA come from the germline V gene. TCRdb keeps only in-frame clones here, not all; method: immunoSEQ multiplex PCR. Found here are some 130,000 clones, roughly 80% of them singletons; the top ten hold 17%. The rearrangement links TRBV7-2 to TRBJ2-7; TRBD1 agrees at 8 bases. Input material: peripheral blood. This clonotype was obtained from a woman over 75 with acute or convalescent COVID-19. The CDR3 DNA sequence: TGTGCCAGCAGCTTACCCGGACAGGGAGCCTACGAGCAGTACTTC. Amino acids: CASSLPGQGAYEQYF.